The present entry profiles one T cell receptor (beta chain) with its context. Its antigen is unidentified. A read error is possible here, since a much larger clone lies one base away. These data originate in a study of neurological immune-mediated disorders. General study results and limits: A possible signature appeared as one related-CDR3 cluster, in which phylogenetic grouping placed the repertoires of 18 of 34 multiple sclerosis patients. None of the CDR3 amino acid sequences found in expanded clones was shared across subjects. This suggests that the TCR-beta repertoires were private in all groups.

Unsorted libraries used 2 million PBMCs kept at -80 degrees C. 5'RACE generated cDNA with 10-nucleotide random UMIs. TCRdb passed the 5' RACE reads through MiXCR, listing each CDR3 protein once. The sample has nearly 60,000 distinct CDR3 sequences, 3% to 4.5% seen once. This CDR3 region has 12 residues. Germline values: CDR1 SGHDN, CDR2 FVKESK. Trimming removed 5 bases at V and 4 bases at J, with 8 bases between. The sequencing input was PBMCs. The rearrangement joins TRBV14 to TRBJ1-2, with D possibly matching TRBD1 (6 bases). The source is a woman aged 25 to 39 with multiple sclerosis. In DNA form, the CDR3 reads TGTGCCAGCAGCACACAGGGCTATGGCTACACCTTC. Translating gives CASSTQGYGYTF.